The 32 T cell receptor beta chains below come from one sample, sequenced in a study of chemoradiotherapy in HPV16-positive cancers. Data came from immunoSEQ multiplex PCR; TCRdb stores just in-frame clones and leaves some out. The sample consists of approximately 14,000 clones, around 90% of them appearing once. The material sequenced was blood, taken from a patient who underwent chemoradiotherapy. All receptors derive from a human donor with HPV-associated anogenital cancer.

The chain combines TRBV7-6 with TRBJ1-1; D gene ambiguous. CDR3 length: 13 amino acids. Trimming cost V 3 bases and J 4 bases, with 9 bases left between them. Germline CDR1 and CDR2: SGHVS and FNYEAQ. The CDR3 spells CASSFSSGTEAFF. For the CDR3, the DNA is TGTGCCAGCAGCTTTTCCTCTGGCACTGAAGCTTTCTTT.

The gene calls are TRBV9 and TRBJ2-2, with 10 bases matching TRBD1. The CDR3 is 15 amino acids. The ends lost 3 bases at V and 6 bases at J; junction bases unmatched: 5. The germline CDR1 and CDR2 sequences are SGDLS and YYNGEE. The CDR3 region is CASSAGTGAAGELFF. CDR3 in DNA: TGTGCCAGCAGCGCCGGGACAGGGGCTGCCGGGGAGCTGTTTTTT.

The gene calls are TRBV2 and TRBJ1-6; TRBD1 aligns across 8 bases. The germline V gene has CDR1 SNHLY and CDR2 FYNNEI. V lost 8 bases and J lost 1; bases outside the gene matches: 7. This CDR3 spans 16 amino acids. The CDR3 protein is CASGGTGGSYNSPLHF. CDR3 DNA sequence: TGTGCCAGCGGGGGAACAGGGGGTTCCTATAATTCACCCCTCCACTTT.

The chain is built from TRBV4-1 and TRBJ2-5, with a tentative D call TRBD2 (6 bases). The CDR3 has 17 amino acids. Germline assignment: CDR1 MGHRA and CDR2 YSYEKL. Trimming pared 2 bases from V and 5 bases from J, leaving 21 bases between. The chain's CDR3 is CASSQFPPARGGETQYF. CDR3 sequence (DNA): TGCGCCAGCAGCCAATTTCCCCCGGCGAGGGGAGGCGAGACCCAGTACTTC.

The chain carries TRBV6-5 and TRBJ1-2; the match to TRBD1 covers 9 bases. The CDR3 runs to 14 residues. The ends lost 5 bases at V and 6 bases at J; junction bases unmatched: 7. Germline V lookup: CDR1 MNHEY, CDR2 SVGAGI. CDR3 in DNA: TGTGCCAGCAGTCACACAGGGGGCGCGAATGGCTACACCTTC. It codes for CASSHTGGANGYTF.

This clone was found a few times. The chain is built from TRBV7-9 and TRBJ2-3; 7 bases match TRBD1. Germline V CDR1 and CDR2: SEHNR, FQNEAQ (reference sequence). J lost 4 bases, V lost 5 bases, and 3 bases had no gene match. CDR3 size: 13 residues. The CDR3 sequence is CASSPRGPDTQYF. The CDR3 bases are TGTGCCAGCAGCCCAAGGGGGCCAGATACGCAGTATTTT.

This chain's CDR3 is CASSFPISGGAGDTQYF. The CDR3 DNA reads TGTGCCAGCAGCTTCCCAATTAGCGGGGGGGCCGGAGATACGCAGTATTTT. This sequence joins TRBV7-9 and TRBJ2-3, with 11 positions matching TRBD2. Germline trimming cut 3 bases from V and 5 bases from J; bases unmatched to any gene: 10. The CDR3 sequence is 17 residues long. The germline gives CDR1 SEHNR, CDR2 FQNEAQ (reference sequence).

The chain is built from TRBV30 and TRBJ1-6; the D is unclear. The length of the CDR3 is 12 residues. The V gene lost 2 bases and the J gene lost 7 bases, with 6 bases spanning the gap. Germline V CDR1 and CDR2: GTSNPN, SVGIG (reference sequence). The CDR3 sequence: CAWSRQNSPLHF. CDR3 bases: TGTGCCTGGAGTCGTCAGAATTCACCCCTCCACTTT.

The chain is built from TRBV28 and TRBJ1-2; D is unresolved. The V and J ends lost 2 bases and 2 bases respectively, with 9 bases between them. In germline, CDR1 is MDHEN, CDR2 SYDVKM. The CDR3 loop spans 14 amino acids. CDR3 amino acids: CASSLQVTNYGYTF. The CDR3 bases are TGTGCCAGCAGTTTACAGGTTACCAACTATGGCTACACCTTC.

The CDR3 DNA is TGTGCCAGCAGGTCCGGGACAAATCACTATAATGGCTACACCTTC. Translated: CASRSGTNHYNGYTF. The V call is TRBV6-5, the J call TRBJ1-2, with TRBD1 as a possible D gene (6 bases). The CDR3 consists of 15 residues. Germline V lookup: CDR1 MNHEY, CDR2 SVGAGI. Deletions cut 6 bases from V and 6 bases from J, with 20 bases between.

In this sample, this clone turned up a few times. The V call is TRBV7-6, the J call TRBJ1-6, with D possibly being TRBD1 (6 bases). The ends were cut back, 2 bases at V and 10 bases at J, with 15 bases in the middle. The CDR3 covers 15 residues. Germline V gives CDR1 SGHVS, CDR2 FNYEAQ. CDR3 nucleotides: TGTGCCAGCAGCTTATCGGGGGCGGGTAGGTCACCCCTCCACTTT. Its protein product is CASSLSGAGRSPLHF.

Written as DNA, the CDR3 is TGTGCCAGCAGGAGAGGGGGGAGGGACAGGGTGGTTGGCACCGGGGAGCTGTTTTTT. Encoded protein: CASRRGGRDRVVGTGELFF. The chain recombines TRBV7-8 with TRBJ2-2, with 9 bases identical to TRBD1. This CDR3 comprises 19 residues. Germline-derived CDR1 and CDR2 are SGHVS and FQNEAQ. Trimming removed 6 bases from V and 4 bases from J; junction bases left unmatched: 18.

The V and J genes are TRBV6-5 and TRBJ2-6; 7 nucleotides line up with TRBD1. Trimming removed 3 bases from V and 2 bases from J; junction bases left unmatched: 4. Per germline, CDR1 MNHEY and CDR2 SVGAGI. There are 16 residues in the CDR3. The CDR3 loop is CASSYNRGTGANVLTF. CDR3 bases: TGTGCCAGCAGTTATAACAGGGGAACTGGGGCCAACGTCCTGACTTTC.

The chain combines TRBV19 with TRBJ1-1; D gene unclear. Germline CDR1 and CDR2: LNHDA and SQIVND (reference sequence). The length of the CDR3 is 14 residues. Trimming left V 2 bases short and J 1 base short, with 8 bases between. CDR3 nucleotide sequence: TGTGCCAGTAGTATACCCAGACCGAACACTGAAGCTTTCTTT. Translated, it gives CASSIPRPNTEAFF.

V gene TRBV19 combines with J gene TRBJ2-1; tentatively, D is TRBD2 (5 bases). Germline V lookup: CDR1 LNHDA, CDR2 SQIVND (reference sequence). The CDR3 covers 15 residues. Trimming took off 8 bases at V and 0 bases at J, with 14 bases between the two ends. The CDR3 DNA reads TGTGCCAGTTCGTCCCGGACTGCCTCCTACAATGAGCAGTTCTTC. It specifies CASSSRTASYNEQFF.

The rearrangement uses TRBV30 and TRBJ1-4; D unresolved. The V gene's germline CDR1 is GTSNPN and CDR2 SVGIG (reference sequence). The CDR3 is 14 amino acids. V was trimmed by 2 bases and J by 4 bases, leaving 11 bases between them. The CDR3 reads CAWSTPGFNEKLFF. The CDR3 DNA reads as TGTGCCTGGAGTACCCCGGGATTTAATGAAAAACTGTTTTTT.

This rearrangement joins TRBV6-5 to TRBJ2-5; TRBD2 matches at 12 bases. CDR1 is MNHEY and CDR2 is SVGAGI in the germline V gene. CDR3 length: 15 residues. The trim removed 7 bases at V and 1 base at J, leaving 4 bases unmatched. The DNA for the CDR3 is TGTGCCAGCACCCTAGCGGGGGGGCCCCAAGAGACCCAGTACTTC. It codes for CASTLAGGPQETQYF.

The V gene is TRBV7-2, the J gene TRBJ1-1, with 7 bases identical to TRBD1. V lost 4 bases, J lost 0 bases, and 8 bases stayed unmatched. The CDR3 contains 16 residues. CDR1 and CDR2 from the germline V gene are SGHTA and FQGNSA. This CDR3 is CASSSTWGQMNTEAFF. DNA for the CDR3: TGTGCCAGCAGCTCAACGTGGGGACAGATGAACACTGAAGCTTTCTTT.

V usage is TRBV14 and J usage is TRBJ2-3; D may be TRBD2 (6 bases). Germline assignment: CDR1 SGHDN and CDR2 FVKESK. V lost 4 bases and J lost 8, with 16 bases in between. CDR3 length: 14 amino acids. The CDR3 coding sequence is TGTGCCAGCAGCCCCGGGAGCCTAGTCGGTACGCAGTATTTT. This sequence encodes CASSPGSLVGTQYF. The variable domain in full, with the rest retrieved from reference TRBV14 and TRBJ2-3, is EAGVTQFPSHSVIEKGQTVTLRCDPISGHDNLYWYRRVMGKEIKFLLHFVKESKQDESGMPNNRFLAERTGGTYSTLKVQPAELEDSGVYFCASSPGSLVGTQYFGPGTRLTVL.

The chain carries TRBV30 and TRBJ2-1, with a tentative D call TRBD2 (5 bases). Germline assignment: CDR1 GTSNPN and CDR2 SVGIG (reference sequence). CDR3 length: 15 amino acids. The germline V and J ends were trimmed by 0 bases and 2 bases, with 11 bases remaining between them. The CDR3 nucleotides read TGTGCCTGGAGTGTCGGGGTACTCCCCTACAATGAGCAGTTCTTC. Protein product: CAWSVGVLPYNEQFF. The full variable domain, in which reference TRBV30 and TRBJ2-1 provide the parts outside the CDR3, is SQTIHQWPATLVQPVGSPLSLECTVEGTSNPNLYWYRQAAGRGLQLLFYSVGIGQISSEVPQNLSASRPQDRQFILSSKKLLLSDSGFYLCAWSVGVLPYNEQFFGPGTRLTVL.

The rearrangement uses TRBV5-6 and TRBJ1-5; D remains unclear. The length of the CDR3 is 12 residues. V was shortened by 3 bases and J by 6 bases, with 7 bases between the two germline ends. Per germline, CDR1 SGHDT and CDR2 YYEEEE. CDR3 sequence: CASSSGGQPQHF. Written as DNA, the CDR3 is TGTGCCAGCAGCTCTGGAGGTCAGCCCCAGCATTTT.

V and J are TRBV5-6 and TRBJ2-7; no firm D call. The CDR3 sequence is 14 residues long. Trimming pared 1 base from V and 2 bases from J, leaving 10 bases between. Germline V gives CDR1 SGHDT, CDR2 YYEEEE. The chain's CDR3 is CASSLLGRTYEQYF. CDR3 in DNA: TGTGCCAGCAGCTTGTTGGGCAGAACCTACGAGCAGTACTTC.

The chain carries TRBV5-8 and TRBJ2-5, with TRBD2 identical over 14 bases. V shed 0 bases, J shed 1 base, and the junction held 8 bases outside the gene matches. Germline CDR1 SGHTS, CDR2 YDEGEE. The length of the CDR3 is 19 residues. The CDR3 loop reads CASSLGLAGGPGSQETQYF. DNA of the CDR3: TGTGCCAGCAGCTTGGGACTAGCGGGGGGGCCAGGGTCCCAAGAGACCCAGTACTTC.

The chain couples TRBV9 to TRBJ2-1, with D possibly matching TRBD2 (6 bases). This CDR3 is 15 amino acids long. V lost 2 bases, J lost 3 bases, and 12 bases lay in between. Germline V gene sequence: CDR1 SGDLS, CDR2 YYNGEE. CDR3 region: CASSVRDSYYNEQFF. CDR3 nucleotide sequence: TGTGCCAGCAGCGTCCGGGACTCCTACTACAATGAGCAGTTCTTC. Variable domain in full (rest from reference TRBV9 and TRBJ2-1): DSGVTQTPKHLITATGQRVTLRCSPRSGDLSVYWYQQSLDQGLQFLIQYYNGEERAKGNILERFSAQQFPDLHSELNLSSLELGDSALYFCASSVRDSYYNEQFFGPGTRLTVL.

This clone has more than one count but fewer than ten. The CDR3 DNA sequence: TGTGCCAGCAGCGTCGCCGGGTTTCAGCCCCAGCATTTT. Protein sequence: CASSVAGFQPQHF. This chain connects TRBV7-9 to TRBJ1-5; D gene unclear. This CDR3 has 13 amino acids. V dropped 5 bases and J dropped 6 bases, with 11 bases sitting between them. Germline CDR1 and CDR2: SEHNR and FQNEAQ (reference sequence). Drawing the rest from reference TRBV7-9 and TRBJ1-5, the complete variable domain is DTGVSQNPRHKITKRGQNVTFRCDPISEHNRLYWYRQTLGQGPEFLTYFQNEAQLEKSRLLSDRFSAERPKGSFSTLEIQRTEQGDSAMYLCASSVAGFQPQHFGDGTRLSIL.

The V and J genes are TRBV15 and TRBJ1-1; D might be TRBD1 (6 bases). The CDR3 sequence is 12 residues long. Trimming took off 8 bases at V and 2 bases at J, with 9 bases between the two ends. Germline V CDR1 and CDR2: LNHNV, YYDKDF (reference sequence). The CDR3 reads CATLGANTEAFF. The CDR3 nucleotides are TGTGCCACCTTGGGGGCAAACACTGAAGCTTTCTTT.

The chain couples TRBV11-2 to TRBJ1-1; the match to TRBD1 covers 7 bases. J gave up 4 bases and V 3 bases, and 8 bases lay outside the gene matches. The CDR3 extends over 15 amino acids. Germline values: CDR1 SGHAT, CDR2 FQNNGV. This CDR3 is CASSFDPRGGTEAFF. As DNA, the CDR3 is TGTGCCAGCAGCTTCGATCCCAGGGGGGGCACTGAAGCTTTCTTT. Combining the CDR3 with reference TRBV11-2 and TRBJ1-1 gives the whole variable domain EAGVAQSPRYKIIEKRQSVAFWCNPISGHATLYWYQQILGQGPKLLIQFQNNGVVDDSQLPKDRFSAERLKGVDSTLKIQPAKLEDSAVYLCASSFDPRGGTEAFFGQGTRLTVV.

CDR3 DNA: TGCGCCAGCAGCCAAGGTACAGGGGGCGCGGACACTGAAGCTTTCTTT. Translated, it gives CASSQGTGGADTEAFF. The chain is built from TRBV4-3 and TRBJ1-1; the match to TRBD1 covers 9 bases. This CDR3 is 16 amino acids long. Germline V CDR1 and CDR2: LGHNA, YSLEER. V was clipped by 1 base and J by 3 bases; unmatched bases: 6.

The V call is TRBV2, the J call TRBJ2-5; 15 bases are a match to TRBD2. Germline V lookup: CDR1 SNHLY, CDR2 FYNNEI. The CDR3 runs 18 residues. V lost 5 bases, J lost 7 bases, and 14 bases stayed unmatched. CDR3 sequence reads: CASSRTSGGAGLWRTQYF. The CDR3 DNA follows: TGTGCCAGCAGTAGGACTAGCGGGGGGGCCGGGTTATGGCGGACCCAGTACTTC.

V and J are TRBV11-3 and TRBJ2-5; D gene uncertain. The V and J ends lost 5 bases and 1 base respectively, with 11 bases between them. The CDR3 has 14 amino acids. Looked up from germline, CDR1 is SGHNT and CDR2 is YENEEA. The CDR3 bases are TGTGCCAGCAGCCCCTACTGGGCCCAAGAGACCCAGTACTTC. Its translation: CASSPYWAQETQYF.

This clone was counted once. V is TRBV4-1 and J is TRBJ2-4, with 7 bases that match TRBD1. The CDR3 extends over 12 amino acids. V trimming: 0 bases; J trimming: 13 bases; junction bases outside the gene matches: 3. Looked up from germline, CDR1 is MGHRA and CDR2 is YSYEKL. The CDR3 region is CASSQDRDSQYF. The CDR3 DNA reads as TGCGCCAGCAGCCAAGACCGGGACAGCCAGTACTTC.

This chain joins TRBV6-6 and TRBJ2-5; a possible D gene is TRBD1 (5 bases). Germline V gives CDR1 MNHNY, CDR2 SVGAGI (reference sequence). The CDR3 spans 15 residues. The germline V and J ends were trimmed by 4 bases and 5 bases, with 17 bases remaining between them. CDR3 coding DNA: TGTGCCAGCAGTTCCCAAGCTGGACAAATGGAGACCCAGTACTTC. As protein: CASSSQAGQMETQYF.